The 29 T cell receptor beta chains given below trace back to one sample, sequenced in a study of post-analysis software for immune sequencing data. Overall study results and limits: There were several TRBV segments more frequent in patients than controls, and TRBV5-6, TRBV5-1 and TRBV20-1 were among them.

No antigen has been identified for these receptors. Each TCR beta cDNA library carried unique molecular identifiers. MiXCR, run by TCRdb on the PCR reads, gives a single entry per CDR3 protein. The data hold about 540,000 distinct CDR3 sequences, with 30% to 40% observed a single time. The sequencing sample was made of blood. These receptors were obtained from a girl under 18 with multiple sclerosis.

This rearrangement joins TRBV6-4 to TRBJ1-2; 9 positions agree with TRBD1. This CDR3 has 15 residues. V gave up 2 bases and J gave up 2 bases; unmatched junction bases: 3. Per germline, CDR1 MRHNA and CDR2 SNTAGT. The DNA of the CDR3 is TGTGCCAGCAGTGACCTGGGACAGGGAAACTATGGCTACACCTTC. Encoded protein: CASSDLGQGNYGYTF.

The genes are TRBV7-2 and TRBJ1-1; tentatively, D is TRBD1 (5 bases). The germline CDR1 and CDR2 sequences are SGHTA and FQGNSA. This CDR3 region has 14 residues. Trimming stripped 5 bases from V and 3 bases from J, with 13 bases between. DNA of the CDR3: TGTGCCAGCAGCGTCGATCCGGGGGACACTGAAGCTTTCTTT. Its protein is CASSVDPGDTEAFF. The full variable domain, with the rest looked up from reference TRBV7-2 and TRBJ1-1, is GAGVSQSPSNKVTEKGKDVELRCDPISGHTALYWYRQSLGQGLEFLIYFQGNSAPDKSGLPSDRFSAERTGGSVSTLTIQRTQQEDSAVYLCASSVDPGDTEAFFGQGTRLTVV.

CDR3: CASSSYGGPYNEQYF. DNA of the CDR3: TGCGCCAGCAGTTCTTATGGGGGCCCGTACAATGAGCAGTACTTC. The rearrangement links TRBV5-1 to TRBJ2-1, with D possibly being TRBD1 (6 bases). Gene TRBJ2-7 matches the end of the DNA better, so the J call may be wrong. The CDR3 runs to 15 residues. Germline lookup yields CDR1 SGHRS and CDR2 YFSETQ.

This clonotype occurred a few times. The chain is built from TRBV6-1 and TRBJ1-4; TRBD1 aligns across 7 bases. With 4 bases clipped from V and 8 bases from J, the junction kept 10 bases outside the gene matches. The germline CDR1 and CDR2 sequences are MNHNS and SASEGT. This CDR3 spans 15 amino acids. The DNA for the CDR3 is TGTGCCAGCAGTGTTCAGGGAGGGACAGAGGAAAAACTGTTTTTT. Encoded protein: CASSVQGGTEEKLFF.

The chain recombines TRBV27 with TRBJ2-7, with 7 bases matching TRBD1. Germline V CDR1 and CDR2: MNHEY, SMNVEV (reference sequence). This CDR3 has 14 amino acids. Trimming at V came to 5 bases and at J to 2 bases, leaving 6 bases not matched to a gene. CDR3 sequence reads: CASSETGTAYEQYF. DNA of the CDR3: TGTGCCAGCAGTGAGACCGGGACAGCCTACGAGCAGTACTTC.

The sample holds a few counts of this clonotype. This sequence joins TRBV13 and TRBJ1-1; 7 bases align to TRBD1. The CDR3 contains 13 residues. Per the germline V gene, CDR1 is PRHDT and CDR2 is FYEKMQ (reference sequence). With 5 bases clipped from V and 12 bases from J, the junction kept 12 bases outside the gene matches. The CDR3 DNA reads as TGTGCCAGCAGCCCCGGGACAGCTGGGGAAACTTTCTTT. This gives the protein CASSPGTAGETFF.

V is TRBV20-1 and J is TRBJ2-1; D remains unclear. The CDR3 contains 14 residues. Trimming left V 5 bases short and J 0 bases short, with 11 bases between. Germline V gene data show CDR1 as DFQATT and CDR2 as SNEGSKA (reference sequence). The CDR3 DNA reads TGCAGTGCTCGAGGACGGACCTCCTACAATGAGCAGTTCTTC. Translated, it gives CSARGRTSYNEQFF.

On this clonotype itself: Given a much more abundant clone one base away, this may be a read error. The chain links TRBV6-5 to TRBJ2-7; possibly TRBD2 for D (6 bases). The length of the CDR3 is 14 residues. Germline V lookup: CDR1 MNHEY, CDR2 SVGAGI. V was cut by 2 bases and J by 12 bases, with 20 bases left in between. The CDR3 DNA reads TGTGCCAGCAGTTACCCGGGGCTCCGGGAGACCCGGTACTTC. Amino acid sequence: CASSYPGLRETRYF.

This chain joins TRBV20-1 and TRBJ2-3; D gene uncertain. Germline V CDR1 and CDR2: DFQATT, SNEGSKA (reference sequence). The CDR3 is 17 residues long. V dropped 0 bases and J dropped 2 bases, with 18 bases sitting between them. The CDR3 protein is CSARDNGLGKFTDTQYF. CDR3 in DNA: TGCAGTGCTAGAGATAATGGGCTAGGGAAATTCACAGATACGCAGTATTTT.

The chain carries TRBV7-2 and TRBJ1-2; tentatively, D is TRBD1 (5 bases). In germline, CDR1 is SGHTA, CDR2 FQGNSA. V gave up 6 bases and J gave up 4 bases, with 18 bases separating them. The CDR3 consists of 15 residues. The CDR3 spells CASREEIREGYGYTF. The CDR3 DNA reads as TGTGCCAGCAGGGAAGAAATCAGGGAAGGCTATGGCTACACCTTC.

For this clonotype: One end of the junction fails to match germline, which may point to a read error. This chain uses TRBV11-2 with TRBJ1-2; 7 bases are a match to TRBD1. The germline CDR1 and CDR2 sequences are SGHAT and FQNNGV. CDR3 length: 16 residues. The CDR3 DNA sequence: TGTGCCGGCAGCTTAGGATCCCCGCAGGGGGGCTATGGCTACACCTTC. Encoded protein: CAGSLGSPQGGYGYTF.

The J gene is TRBJ2-7, the V gene TRBV19; D may correspond to TRBD1 or TRBD2 (5 bases each). Germline values: CDR1 LNHDA, CDR2 SQIVND (reference sequence). There are 14 residues in the CDR3. The V gene lost 7 bases and the J gene lost 7 bases, with 20 bases spanning the gap. The CDR3 is CASKVRGFPNEQYF. In nucleotides, the CDR3 is TGTGCCAGTAAGGTGAGGGGATTCCCCAATGAGCAGTACTTC.

The J gene is TRBJ2-7, the V gene TRBV12-3 or TRBV12-4; D perhaps matches TRBD2 (5 bases). The CDR3 has 16 amino acids. Trimming cost V 2 bases and J 7 bases, with 21 bases left between them. CDR3 sequence reads: CASSLPAEGASGEQYF. CDR3 nucleotides: TGTGCCAGCAGTTTACCGGCAGAGGGCGCCTCGGGTGAGCAGTACTTC.

The V call is TRBV4-1, the J call TRBJ1-2, with D perhaps TRBD1 (6 bases). V lost 4 bases and J 4 bases, leaving 13 bases between the germline ends. The germline gives CDR1 MGHRA, CDR2 YSYEKL. CDR3 length equals 14 residues. The CDR3 DNA follows: TGCGCCAGCAGCCTACCCGGGGGCCCCTATGGCTACACCTTC. This sequence encodes CASSLPGGPYGYTF.

The rearrangement joins TRBV12-3 or TRBV12-4 to TRBJ1-1; 7 bases map to TRBD1. V shed 6 bases, J shed 3 bases, and the junction held 10 bases outside the gene matches. There are 15 residues in the CDR3. CDR3 loop: CASRSTGVSYTEAFF. For the CDR3, the DNA is TGTGCCAGCAGGAGCACAGGGGTTAGTTACACTGAAGCTTTCTTT.

This rearrangement joins TRBV20-1 to TRBJ2-7; D is uncertain. Trimming cost V 2 bases and J 0 bases, with 5 bases left between them. Per the germline V gene, CDR1 is DFQATT and CDR2 is SNEGSKA (reference sequence). This CDR3 is 12 amino acids long. CDR3 sequence (DNA): TGCAGTGCTAGAAAGAGCTCCTACGAGCAGTACTTC. Protein product: CSARKSSYEQYF.

This clonotype has just a few counts. The chain couples TRBV5-6 to TRBJ2-7; no reliable D call. The CDR3 consists of 12 residues. V lost 3 bases, J lost 3 bases, and 7 bases lay in between. CDR1 is SGHDT, CDR2 YYEEEE, per germline. The DNA of the CDR3 is TGTGCCAGCAGCTCGTCGCACTACGAGCAGTACTTC. This translates into CASSSSHYEQYF.

This clonotype was counted between two and nine times. The genes are TRBV29-1 and TRBJ2-3; D not resolved. There are 12 residues in the CDR3. V lost 7 bases and J 2 bases, leaving 10 bases between the germline ends. Germline values: CDR1 SQVTM, CDR2 ANQGSEA. The CDR3 DNA reads as TGCAGCGCAGAGGAGTACACAGATACGCAGTATTTT. It yields the protein CSAEEYTDTQYF.

The genes are TRBV7-9 and TRBJ1-1, with D hard to call. V lost 4 bases, J lost 5 bases, and 14 bases lay in between. This CDR3 comprises 14 residues. Germline lookup yields CDR1 SEHNR and CDR2 FQNEAQ (reference sequence). The CDR3 spells CASSSDGLRTEAFF. For the CDR3, the DNA is TGTGCCAGCAGCTCGGACGGACTGAGGACTGAAGCTTTCTTT.

This rearrangement joins TRBV5-1 to TRBJ2-3; the D gene is possibly TRBD1 (6 bases). Trimming left V 5 bases short and J 11 bases short, with 21 bases between. From germline, CDR1 is SGHRS and CDR2 YFSETQ. There are 14 residues in the CDR3. The CDR3 nucleotides read TGCGCCAGCAGTCAGGGGACCTCTATGAGGGGGCAGTATTTT. Its protein product is CASSQGTSMRGQYF.

The rearrangement links TRBV6-5 to TRBJ1-2, with a possible D match to TRBD1 (6 bases). Per germline, CDR1 MNHEY and CDR2 SVGAGI. Deletions cut 0 bases from V and 6 bases from J, with 8 bases between. CDR3 length: 13 residues. The CDR3 DNA reads as TGTGCCAGCAGTTACTCGTCAGGGGATGGCTACACCTTC. Residues: CASSYSSGDGYTF.

The sample holds a few counts of this clonotype. The chain is built from TRBV5-1 and TRBJ2-1, with D possibly being TRBD2 (7 bases). This CDR3 spans 16 amino acids. With 1 base removed from V and 7 bases from J, the gap between germline ends came to 18 bases. Germline loops: CDR1 SGHRS, CDR2 YFSETQ. The CDR3 DNA sequence: TGCGCCAGCAGCTTGTTCGCGGGGGCCTCAGGGAATGAGCAGTTCTTC. Translating gives CASSLFAGASGNEQFF. Full variable domain (missing parts from reference TRBV5-1 and TRBJ2-1): KAGVTQTPRYLIKTRGQQVTLSCSPISGHRSVSWYQQTPGQGLQFLFEYFSETQRNKGNFPGRFSGRQFSNSRSEMNVSTLELGDSALYLCASSLFAGASGNEQFFGPGTRLTVL.

This clonotype came up many times. The chain recombines TRBV5-1 with TRBJ2-5, with 7 bases aligning to TRBD2. This CDR3 spans 15 amino acids. V was clipped by 0 bases and J by 2 bases; unmatched bases: 4. In germline, CDR1 is SGHRS, CDR2 YFSETQ. DNA for the CDR3: TGCGCCAGCAGCTTGGTACTAGCGCCACAAGAGACCCAGTACTTC. Its translation is CASSLVLAPQETQYF.

V and J are TRBV2 and TRBJ2-3; D is uncertain. The V end lost 1 base, the J end lost 2 bases, and 13 bases lay between the germline ends. Looked up from germline, CDR1 is SNHLY and CDR2 is FYNNEI. The CDR3 length is 16 residues. CDR3 bases: TGTGCCAGCAGTGAAGTGCTAGTAAGGGTCACAGATACGCAGTATTTT. Its translation: CASSEVLVRVTDTQYF.

The chain joins TRBV27 to TRBJ2-3, with D possibly being TRBD2 (7 bases). The CDR3 runs 16 residues. Germline loops: CDR1 MNHEY, CDR2 SMNVEV (reference sequence). Between the trimmed V and J ends, which lost 4 bases and 5 bases, there was a span of 19 bases. The DNA for the CDR3 is TGTGCCAGCAGTTCCCAACACCGGGGGGCAAGAGATACGCAGTATTTT. Its translation: CASSSQHRGARDTQYF.

In its sample, this clonotype was seen a few times. The chain is built from TRBV12-3 or TRBV12-4 and TRBJ2-5, with a possible D match to TRBD2 (5 bases). The CDR3 spans 14 residues. The V gene lost 5 bases and the J gene lost 4 bases, with 14 bases spanning the gap. The CDR3 coding sequence is TGTGCCAGCAGTCCGGTATTAGGAGGAGAGACCCAGTACTTC. Encoded protein: CASSPVLGGETQYF.

The chain carries TRBV6-5 and TRBJ2-1, with D possibly matching TRBD1 (6 bases). Trimming stripped 5 bases from V and 4 bases from J, with 12 bases between. Germline assignment: CDR1 MNHEY and CDR2 SVGAGI. This CDR3 is built from 14 residues. Here the CDR3 reads CASSTYRAYNEQFF. CDR3 nucleotide sequence: TGTGCCAGCAGTACATACAGGGCGTACAATGAGCAGTTCTTC.

V usage is TRBV12-5 and J usage is TRBJ2-5; 12 nucleotides align to TRBD1. V dropped 1 base and J dropped 5; count of bases not matched to a gene: 17. The CDR3 runs 20 residues. Germline lookup yields CDR1 LGHNT and CDR2 FRNRAP. The CDR3 spells CASGLDHSPPGQGAWETQYF. CDR3 coding DNA: TGTGCTAGTGGTTTGGACCATTCCCCTCCGGGACAGGGGGCGTGGGAGACCCAGTACTTC.

This rearrangement joins TRBV5-5 to TRBJ2-7; D is unclear. V dropped 4 bases and J dropped 3 bases, with 17 bases sitting between them. Germline CDR1 and CDR2: SGHKS and YYEKEE (reference sequence). The CDR3 has 15 amino acids. The CDR3 nucleotides read TGTGCCAGCAGCCCCCAAGCAGCAGCAGGCTACGAGCAGTACTTC. Translating gives CASSPQAAAGYEQYF.